One and the same sample provided the 27 T cell receptor beta chains below, sequenced in a study of shared clonotypes between healthy human individuals. The repertoire was sequenced with immunoSEQ multiplex PCR; TCRdb's copy has only in-frame clones and lacks some. This table has 2,500,000 or so clones, over 85% appearing once. The sequencing sample was made of naive CD4+ T cells from PBMCs. Subset given: CD45RA+ positively selected. These receptors were obtained from a man between 18 and 29 years old in good health. Some clones in this sample may be carry-over from other donors' samples.

The CDR3 is CASSRAGQGVYEQYF. The CDR3 region has the DNA TGTGCCAGCAGTAGAGCTGGACAGGGGGTTTACGAGCAGTACTTC. V and J are TRBV6-7 and TRBJ2-7, with TRBD1 matching 10 bases. TRBV6-7 is identified as an open reading frame with a role that is uncertain. This CDR3 has 15 residues. With 5 bases clipped from V and 4 bases from J, the junction kept 8 bases outside the gene matches.

This rearrangement joins TRBV6-5 to TRBJ2-7, with 10 bases lining up with TRBD1. The CDR3 has 15 residues. J lost 7 bases, V lost 5 bases, and 11 bases had no gene match. Germline loops: CDR1 MNHEY, CDR2 SVGAGI. DNA of the CDR3: TGTGCCAGCAGTCGCCGGCGGGACAGGGGTGGAGAGCAGTACTTC. Its protein is CASSRRRDRGGEQYF.

The chain combines TRBV28 with TRBJ2-1; 7 bases line up with TRBD2. The CDR3 is 15 residues long. The germline V gene has CDR1 MDHEN and CDR2 SYDVKM. V dropped 4 bases and J dropped 5; count of bases not matched to a gene: 8. The CDR3, as DNA: TGTGCCAGCAGTTCGTTCGGCGGGAGTAACAATGAGCAGTTCTTC. Amino acids: CASSSFGGSNNEQFF. The full variable domain, rest sourced from reference TRBV28 and TRBJ2-1, is DVKVTQSSRYLVKRTGEKVFLECVQDMDHENMFWYRQDPGLGLRLIYFSYDVKMKEKGDIPEGYSVSREKKERFSLILESASTNQTSMYLCASSSFGGSNNEQFFGPGTRLTVL.

CDR3 DNA: TGTGCCAGCAGCGTTATACCGGGACTAGCGAGTCGGAATGAGCAGTTCTTC. This encodes CASSVIPGLASRNEQFF. The rearrangement links TRBV25-1 to TRBJ2-1, with 10 bases identical to TRBD2. The junction had 15 bases not matched to a gene; V was cut back by 6 bases and J by 7 bases. The CDR3 extends over 17 amino acids. Germline CDR1 and CDR2: MGHDK and SYGVNS.

The V and J genes are TRBV28 and TRBJ1-4; D might be TRBD1 (6 bases). This CDR3 has 15 residues. The V gene's germline CDR1 is MDHEN and CDR2 SYDVKM. V was clipped by 6 bases and J by 5 bases, with 16 bases between them. The CDR3 loop is CASRSPGHDNEKLFF. The CDR3 nucleotides are TGTGCCAGCAGGTCCCCGGGACACGACAATGAAAAACTGTTTTTT.

V gene TRBV2 combines with J gene TRBJ2-5, with unresolved D. The CDR3 sequence is 14 residues long. Trimming left V 1 base short and J 5 bases short, with 11 bases between. Germline CDR1 SNHLY, CDR2 FYNNEI. The CDR3 bases are TGTGCCAGCAGTGAAGGTAGTGGTCGTGAGACCCAGTACTTC. It specifies CASSEGSGRETQYF.

This rearrangement joins TRBV7-2 to TRBJ1-3; D gene ambiguous. Trimming pared 1 base from V and 2 bases from J, leaving 3 bases between. Germline CDR1 reads SGHTA; CDR2 reads FQGNSA. This CDR3 is 13 amino acids long. The CDR3 reads CASSLDAGNTIYF. For the CDR3, the DNA is TGTGCCAGCAGCTTAGATGCTGGAAACACCATATATTTT.

The J gene is TRBJ2-1, the V gene TRBV5-1; D unresolved. Germline loops: CDR1 SGHRS, CDR2 YFSETQ. CDR3 length: 12 amino acids. V gave up 8 bases and J gave up 9 bases, with 15 bases separating them. CDR3: CASRPQDSEQFF. In DNA, the CDR3 is TGCGCCAGTAGACCCCAGGATAGTGAGCAGTTCTTC.

The J gene is TRBJ2-7, the V gene TRBV25-1; D is possibly TRBD1 (6 bases). The CDR3 length is 15 residues. V was pared by 1 base and J by 2 bases, with 12 bases between. The V gene's germline CDR1 is MGHDK and CDR2 SYGVNS. The CDR3 here is CASSELTGPTYEQYF. CDR3 nucleotide sequence: TGTGCCAGCAGTGAATTGACAGGCCCGACCTACGAGCAGTACTTC.

The V and J genes are TRBV7-9 and TRBJ2-5, with D hard to call. This CDR3 is 13 amino acids long. The germline V gene has CDR1 SEHNR and CDR2 FQNEAQ (reference sequence). The germline V and J ends were trimmed by 1 base and 4 bases, with 7 bases remaining between them. The CDR3 region has the DNA TGTGCCAGCAGCTTAGATTCAGGAGAGACCCAGTACTTC. Translation: CASSLDSGETQYF.

The V call is TRBV5-4, the J call TRBJ2-7; D is uncertain. Germline CDR1 and CDR2: SGHNT and YYREEE (reference sequence). V was shortened by 4 bases and J by 7 bases, with 21 bases between the two germline ends. The CDR3 covers 15 residues. As DNA, the CDR3 is TGTGCCAGCAGCCCGCATGGTAGGTCCCGCCTAGAGCAGTACTTC. This translates into CASSPHGRSRLEQYF.

V gene TRBV6-4 combines with J gene TRBJ2-7, with TRBD2 matching over 11 bases. This CDR3 spans 14 amino acids. The germline CDR1 and CDR2 sequences are MRHNA and SNTAGT. Trimming removed 9 bases from V and 5 bases from J; junction bases left unmatched: 9. The CDR3: CASSQTSGNDEQYF. The DNA for the CDR3 is TGTGCCAGTTCACAGACTAGCGGGAATGACGAGCAGTACTTC.

The CDR3: CASSFLAGGGQETQYF. The DNA of the CDR3 is TGTGCCAGCAGTTTTCTAGCGGGAGGGGGTCAAGAGACCCAGTACTTC. The chain joins TRBV28 to TRBJ2-5; 12 bases fit TRBD2. The CDR3 spans 16 residues. Germline CDR1 and CDR2: MDHEN and SYDVKM. Trimming at V came to 3 bases and at J to 2 bases, leaving 4 bases not matched to a gene. Variable domain in full (rest from reference TRBV28 and TRBJ2-5): DVKVTQSSRYLVKRTGEKVFLECVQDMDHENMFWYRQDPGLGLRLIYFSYDVKMKEKGDIPEGYSVSREKKERFSLILESASTNQTSMYLCASSFLAGGGQETQYFGPGTRLLVL.

This chain joins TRBV10-3 and TRBJ2-2, with D tentatively TRBD1 or TRBD2 (6 bases each). Germline V gene lookup returns CDR1 ENHRY and CDR2 SYGVKD. V lost 4 bases and J lost 5, with 11 bases in between. The CDR3 is made up of 14 amino acids. As DNA, the CDR3 is TGTGCCATCAGTGTACAGGGAGGAACCGGGGAGCTGTTTTTT. The encoded protein is CAISVQGGTGELFF.

About this clone itself: The sample holds other DNA sequences that translate to the same CDR3. V usage is TRBV20-1 and J usage is TRBJ2-1, with D perhaps being TRBD1 or TRBD2 (5 bases each). The CDR3 runs 11 residues. Trimming removed 3 bases from V and 6 bases from J, with 6 bases in between. Germline-derived CDR1 and CDR2 are DFQATT and SNEGSKA (reference sequence). The CDR3 region has the DNA TGCAGTGCTAGCGGGACCAATGAGCAGTTCTTC. This encodes CSASGTNEQFF.

Points on this clone: The sample contains more than one DNA sequence encoding this CDR3. The J gene is TRBJ2-1, the V gene TRBV25-1; possible D gene TRBD1, 5 bases. The V and J ends lost 2 bases and 3 bases respectively, with 8 bases between them. Looked up from germline, CDR1 is MGHDK and CDR2 is SYGVNS. The CDR3 length is 14 residues. The CDR3 is CASSESDSYNEQFF. The CDR3 nucleotides are TGTGCCAGCAGTGAAAGTGACAGCTACAATGAGCAGTTCTTC.

The chain couples TRBV27 to TRBJ1-2, with 8 bases fitting TRBD1. Per the germline V gene, CDR1 is MNHEY and CDR2 is SMNVEV (reference sequence). The V gene end was trimmed by 5 bases and the J gene end by 4 bases; junction bases not matched to a gene: 9. CDR3 length equals 15 residues. The CDR3 bases are TGTGCCAGCAGTGGGTACGGACAGGGAGCCTATGGCTACACCTTC. Residues: CASSGYGQGAYGYTF.

The chain recombines TRBV30 with TRBJ2-3; no clear D. Germline V CDR1 and CDR2: GTSNPN, SVGIG (reference sequence). CDR3 length: 11 residues. V gave up 2 bases and J gave up 6 bases, with 6 bases separating them. CDR3 amino acids: CAWSLADTQYF. The CDR3 coding sequence is TGTGCCTGGAGTCTTGCGGATACGCAGTATTTT.

The chain has TRBV27 and TRBJ1-3; TRBD1 is a possible D gene (5 bases). There are 16 residues in the CDR3. Germline CDR1 MNHEY, CDR2 SMNVEV (reference sequence). The V and J ends lost 6 bases and 8 bases respectively, with 23 bases between them. The CDR3 sequence is CASSPRGGASGDTIYF. The CDR3 DNA reads TGTGCCAGCAGCCCGAGGGGCGGGGCCTCTGGTGACACCATATATTTT.

V and J are TRBV30 and TRBJ2-1, with 11 nucleotides matching TRBD2. V was pared by 3 bases and J by 2 bases, with 12 bases of the junction left unmatched. There are 18 residues in the CDR3. Germline loops: CDR1 GTSNPN, CDR2 SVGIG (reference sequence). CDR3 sequence reads: CAWRSLAGGGVTYNEQFF. The CDR3 region has the DNA TGTGCCTGGAGATCGCTAGCGGGAGGTGGGGTGACCTACAATGAGCAGTTCTTC.

J is TRBJ1-1 and V is TRBV7-3; maybe TRBD1 (5 bases). This CDR3 spans 18 amino acids. V was pared by 5 bases and J by 3 bases, with 25 bases between. Germline V gives CDR1 SGHTA, CDR2 FQGTGA. Here the CDR3 DNA reads TGTGCCAGCAGCCGTTACCCCGGGGGATCTCCGCGGGACACTGAAGCTTTCTTT. Protein sequence: CASSRYPGGSPRDTEAFF.

This clone has only one observation. The J gene is TRBJ1-1, the V gene TRBV6-5; the D is unclear. Trimming removed 10 bases at V and 4 bases at J, with 13 bases between. This CDR3 has 12 residues. The germline V gene has CDR1 MNHEY and CDR2 SVGAGI. The CDR3 DNA reads TGTGCCACTCAACAACTTGCCACTGAAGCTTTCTTT. Translating it yields CATQQLATEAFF.

V is TRBV5-1 and J is TRBJ2-7; 8 nucleotides agree with TRBD1. Germline V gene sequence: CDR1 SGHRS, CDR2 YFSETQ. J gave up 0 bases and V 0 bases, and 5 bases lay outside the gene matches. This CDR3 contains 16 residues. The CDR3 is CASSLAGTGSSYEQYF. CDR3 bases: TGCGCCAGCAGCTTGGCCGGGACAGGAAGCTCCTACGAGCAGTACTTC. The complete variable domain, with remaining parts taken from reference TRBV5-1 and TRBJ2-7, reads KAGVTQTPRYLIKTRGQQVTLSCSPISGHRSVSWYQQTPGQGLQFLFEYFSETQRNKGNFPGRFSGRQFSNSRSEMNVSTLELGDSALYLCASSLAGTGSSYEQYFGPGTRLTVT.

This rearrangement joins TRBV11-2 to TRBJ1-3; possible D gene TRBD1, 5 bases. V dropped 4 bases and J dropped 3 bases, with 7 bases sitting between them. Germline values: CDR1 SGHAT, CDR2 FQNNGV. The CDR3 consists of 13 residues. DNA of the CDR3: TGTGCCAGCAGCTCGACAGATGGAAACACCATATATTTT. As protein: CASSSTDGNTIYF.

The V gene is TRBV6-5, the J gene TRBJ2-4; 8 bases match TRBD1. V gave up 2 bases and J gave up 1 base; unmatched junction bases: 4. Germline values: CDR1 MNHEY, CDR2 SVGAGI. The CDR3 covers 16 residues. CDR3 bases: TGTGCCAGCAGTTACCTGACAGGGGTGGCCAAAAACATTCAGTACTTC. Translating gives CASSYLTGVAKNIQYF.

This chain connects TRBV4-1 to TRBJ2-4; D is perhaps TRBD2 (5 bases). CDR3 length: 15 residues. CDR1 is MGHRA, CDR2 YSYEKL, per germline. Trimming took 2 bases from V and 8 from J, leaving 16 bases between them. CDR3 residues: CASSQPLARTDIQYF. Here the CDR3 DNA reads TGCGCCAGCAGCCAACCCCTAGCCCGGACGGACATTCAGTACTTC.

The chain couples TRBV2 to TRBJ2-7; 15 nucleotides align to TRBD2. CDR1 is SNHLY and CDR2 is FYNNEI in the germline V gene. The CDR3 covers 14 residues. V was pared by 7 bases and J by 5 bases, with 3 bases of the junction left unmatched. The CDR3 loop is CASKGLAGGNEQYF. For the CDR3, the DNA is TGTGCCAGCAAGGGACTAGCGGGAGGTAACGAGCAGTACTTC.